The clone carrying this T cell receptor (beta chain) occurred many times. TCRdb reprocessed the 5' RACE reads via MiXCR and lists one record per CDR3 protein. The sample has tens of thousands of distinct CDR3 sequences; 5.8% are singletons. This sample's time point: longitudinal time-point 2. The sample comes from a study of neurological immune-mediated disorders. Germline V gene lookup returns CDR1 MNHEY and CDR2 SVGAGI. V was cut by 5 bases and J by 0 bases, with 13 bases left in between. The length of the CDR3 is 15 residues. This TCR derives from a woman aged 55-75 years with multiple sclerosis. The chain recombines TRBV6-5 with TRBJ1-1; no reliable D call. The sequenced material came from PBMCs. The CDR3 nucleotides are TGTGCCAGCAGTGGACGGGAACCGTTGAACACTGAAGCTTTCTTT. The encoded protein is CASSGREPLNTEAFF.